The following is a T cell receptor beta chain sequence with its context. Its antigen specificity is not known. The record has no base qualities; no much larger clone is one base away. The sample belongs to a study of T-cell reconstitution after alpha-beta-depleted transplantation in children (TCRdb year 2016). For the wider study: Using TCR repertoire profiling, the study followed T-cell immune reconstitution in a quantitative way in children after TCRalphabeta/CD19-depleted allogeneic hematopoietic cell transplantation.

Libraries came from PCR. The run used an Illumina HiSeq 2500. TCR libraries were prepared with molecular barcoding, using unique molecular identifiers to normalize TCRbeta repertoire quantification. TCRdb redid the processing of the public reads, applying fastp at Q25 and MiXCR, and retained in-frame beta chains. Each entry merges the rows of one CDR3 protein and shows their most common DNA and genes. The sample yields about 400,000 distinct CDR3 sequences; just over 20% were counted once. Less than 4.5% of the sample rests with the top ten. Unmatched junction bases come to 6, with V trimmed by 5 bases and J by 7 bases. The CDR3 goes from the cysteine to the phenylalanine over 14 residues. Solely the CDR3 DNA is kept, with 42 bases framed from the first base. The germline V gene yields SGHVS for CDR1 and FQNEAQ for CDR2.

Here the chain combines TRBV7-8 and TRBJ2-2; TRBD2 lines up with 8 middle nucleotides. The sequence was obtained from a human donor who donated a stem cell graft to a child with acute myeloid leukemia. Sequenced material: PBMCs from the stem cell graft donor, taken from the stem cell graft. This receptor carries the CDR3 CASSQREFHGELFF. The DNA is TGTGCCAGCAGCCAGCGGGAGTTCCACGGGGAGCTGTTTTTT.